The 27 T cell receptor beta chains listed next were all sequenced from one sample in a study of blood T cell repertoires in COVID-19 (dated by TCRdb to about 2020). Libraries were prepared through the immunoSEQ multiplex PCR assay. TCRdb stores this immuneACCESS table with in-frame sequences only. Part of the clones is absent; in the studies checked, under half of the shortfall reflects unresolved V genes, and no reason is known for the rest. The sample data list 150,000 to 200,000 clones, and 87% of these were observed just once. The ten largest clones capture about 2.3% of the sample. The source material was PBMCs or T cells enriched from blood (not recorded which). These receptors came from a woman under 40 who had recovered from COVID-19.

This clone was found a few times. The chain carries TRBV6-5 and TRBJ2-2; TRBD2 agrees at 7 bases. CDR1 and CDR2 (germline): MNHEY, SVGAGI. The trim removed 1 base at V and 5 bases at J, leaving 4 bases unmatched. This CDR3 is built from 15 residues. The CDR3 nucleotides read TGTGCCAGCAGTTACTGGACTAGTAAGACCGGGGAGCTGTTTTTT. Its protein is CASSYWTSKTGELFF.

The sample holds one count of this clone. The rearrangement uses TRBV5-1 and TRBJ2-3, with D maybe TRBD2 (6 bases). Germline CDR1 and CDR2: SGHRS and YFSETQ. V was trimmed by 0 bases and J by 2 bases, leaving 10 bases between them. The CDR3 sequence is 15 residues long. CDR3 in DNA: TGCGCCAGCAGCTTGGTAGCGGAAAACACAGATACGCAGTATTTT. Protein sequence: CASSLVAENTDTQYF.

The chain joins TRBV7-6 to TRBJ2-5; 7 nucleotides agree with TRBD1. The junction had 6 bases not matched to a gene; V was cut back by 4 bases and J by 1 base. The CDR3 extends over 15 amino acids. Germline values: CDR1 SGHVS, CDR2 FNYEAQ. CDR3 amino acids: CASSSRQGPQETQYF. The DNA of the CDR3 is TGTGCCAGCAGCTCCCGACAGGGCCCCCAAGAGACCCAGTACTTC. Combining the CDR3 with reference TRBV7-6 and TRBJ2-5 gives the whole variable domain GAGVSQSPRYKVTKRGQDVALRCDPISGHVSLYWYRQALGQGPEFLTYFNYEAQQDKSGLPNDRFSAERPEGSISTLTIQRTEQRDSAMYRCASSSRQGPQETQYFGPGTRLLVL.

V is TRBV3-1 (or the pseudogene TRBV3-2) and J is TRBJ1-1; D is perhaps TRBD1 (5 bases). Germline CDR1 is LGHDT and CDR2 is YNNKEL (reference sequence). The CDR3 has 15 amino acids. Deletions cut 4 bases from V and 0 bases from J, with 12 bases between. CDR3 DNA: TGTGCCAGCAGCCCGGGTGGGGCCATGAACACTGAAGCTTTCTTT. This codes for CASSPGGAMNTEAFF.

The V and J genes are TRBV6-2 or TRBV6-3 and TRBJ1-1, with TRBD1 as a possible D gene (6 bases). V dropped 6 bases and J dropped 5 bases, with 16 bases sitting between them. There are 14 residues in the CDR3. Germline-derived CDR1 and CDR2 are MNHEY and SVGEGT. CDR3 sequence (DNA): TGTGCCAGCAGCGATACAGGGTTGAGAACTGAAGCTTTCTTT. Residues: CASSDTGLRTEAFF.

The chain couples TRBV25-1 to TRBJ1-6, with D tentatively TRBD1 (6 bases). The V end was cut by 6 bases, the J end by 2 bases, with 11 bases between. Germline-derived CDR1 and CDR2 are MGHDK and SYGVNS. CDR3 length: 15 amino acids. CDR3 residues: CASSGQSPYNSPLHF. For the CDR3, the DNA is TGTGCCAGCAGCGGACAGAGCCCCTATAATTCACCCCTCCACTTT.

With respect to this clone: Germline is not matched at one junction end, which may reflect a read error. V is TRBV11-3 and J is TRBJ2-4, with 12 bases aligning to TRBD2. The germline gives CDR1 SGHNT, CDR2 YENEEA. This CDR3 contains 13 residues. CDR3 region: CASSRLAGEGLHF. The CDR3 region has the DNA TGTGCCAGCAGTAGACTAGCGGGAGAGGGGTTACACTTC.

The chain combines TRBV18 with TRBJ2-7; 8 bases fit TRBD1. CDR1 is KGHSH and CDR2 is LQKENI in the germline V gene. Losses at the gene ends were 2 bases for V and 0 bases for J; bases not matched to a gene: 3. The CDR3 sequence is 15 residues long. Here the CDR3 DNA reads TGTGCCAGCTCACCAAGGACAGGGAGCTCCTACGAGCAGTACTTC. Protein: CASSPRTGSSYEQYF. Full variable domain (missing parts from reference TRBV18 and TRBJ2-7): NAGVMQNPRHLVRRRGQEARLRCSPMKGHSHVYWYRQLPEEGLKFMVYLQKENIIDESGMPKERFSAEFPKEGPSILRIQQVVRGDSAAYFCASSPRTGSSYEQYFGPGTRLTVT.

The sample holds a few counts of this clone. The chain has TRBV7-2 and TRBJ2-2, with TRBD2 identical over 8 bases. The V and J ends lost 7 bases and 5 bases, in that order; junction bases with no gene match: 6. Per the germline V gene, CDR1 is SGHTA and CDR2 is FQGNSA. The CDR3 covers 14 residues. The CDR3 region is CASTIRGGTGELFF. In DNA, the CDR3 is TGTGCCAGCACTATTCGGGGGGGAACCGGGGAGCTGTTTTTT.

DNA for the CDR3: TGTGCCAGCAGCTTAGCGCGCCAAGAGACCCAGTACTTC. Its translation: CASSLARQETQYF. This chain links TRBV7-3 with TRBJ2-5; D is uncertain. The CDR3 spans 13 residues. Trimming left V 2 bases short and J 1 base short, with 5 bases between. Germline assignment: CDR1 SGHTA and CDR2 FQGTGA.

The rearrangement uses TRBV5-8 and TRBJ1-2; the D is unclear. Germline CDR1 SGHTS, CDR2 YDEGEE. This CDR3 is 15 amino acids long. V was clipped by 1 base and J by 3 bases, with 13 bases between them. Here the CDR3 reads CASSLRGMSHYGYTF. CDR3 nucleotides: TGTGCCAGCAGCTTGCGCGGCATGTCTCACTATGGCTACACCTTC.

The chain couples TRBV19 to TRBJ2-1, with D tentatively TRBD2 (5 bases). Germline CDR1 reads LNHDA; CDR2 reads SQIVND (reference sequence). The CDR3 has 15 residues. Deletions cut 1 base from V and 3 bases from J, with 10 bases between. CDR3 nucleotide sequence: TGTGCCAGTAGTATAGGTCTAGCTTACTACAATGAGCAGTTCTTC. Protein product: CASSIGLAYYNEQFF.

This chain joins TRBV6-5 and TRBJ2-3, with TRBD1 matching 7 bases. Losses at the gene ends were 1 base for V and 0 bases for J; bases not matched to a gene: 4. The CDR3 has 16 residues. Germline V gives CDR1 MNHEY, CDR2 SVGAGI. This CDR3 reads CASSYYGQASTDTQYF. In DNA form, the CDR3 reads TGTGCCAGCAGTTACTACGGACAGGCGAGCACAGATACGCAGTATTTT.

This clone was recorded once. The chain links TRBV19 to TRBJ1-2; 10 bases are a match to TRBD1. In germline, CDR1 is LNHDA, CDR2 SQIVND (reference sequence). CDR3 length: 14 amino acids. V gave up 5 bases and J gave up 6 bases; unmatched junction bases: 6. The CDR3 spells CASSSRQGADGYTF. The CDR3 DNA reads as TGTGCCAGTAGTTCACGACAGGGGGCGGATGGCTACACCTTC.

This clone is a singleton in its sample. This rearrangement joins TRBV5-4 to TRBJ1-1, with D perhaps TRBD1 (5 bases). Trimming took off 1 base at V and 3 bases at J, with 10 bases between the two ends. There are 14 residues in the CDR3. The germline gives CDR1 SGHNT, CDR2 YYREEE (reference sequence). Here the CDR3 DNA reads TGTGCCAGCAGCTTGTTGGAGGGGTACACTGAAGCTTTCTTT. Translating gives CASSLLEGYTEAFF.

The rearrangement links TRBV30 to TRBJ1-1; D might be TRBD1 (5 bases). Trimming left V 3 bases short and J 5 bases short, with 13 bases between. Per the germline V gene, CDR1 is GTSNPN and CDR2 is SVGIG (reference sequence). The CDR3 spans 13 residues. The CDR3 nucleotides are TGTGCCTGGAGGCCGACAGTAAATACTGAAGCTTTCTTT. This gives the protein CAWRPTVNTEAFF. The full variable domain, with the rest looked up from reference TRBV30 and TRBJ1-1, is SQTIHQWPATLVQPVGSPLSLECTVEGTSNPNLYWYRQAAGRGLQLLFYSVGIGQISSEVPQNLSASRPQDRQFILSSKKLLLSDSGFYLCAWRPTVNTEAFFGQGTRLTVV.

CDR3 DNA sequence: TGTGCCAGCAGTCCCGGGGGGGCCCCTGAAGCTTTCTTT. Encoded protein: CASSPGGAPEAFF. This sequence joins TRBV5-6 and TRBJ1-1; maybe TRBD1 (6 bases). This CDR3 has 13 amino acids. V lost 5 bases, J lost 6 bases, and 14 bases lay in between. Germline CDR1 and CDR2: SGHDT and YYEEEE.

This clone was observed a few times. In DNA form, the CDR3 reads TGTGCCAGCCGAAAGGACAGGGGAAGGGAGACCCAGTACTTC. This encodes CASRKDRGRETQYF. The chain carries TRBV21-1 and TRBJ2-5; TRBD1, the D gene given by the table, was not confirmed from the DNA. TRBV21-1 is a known pseudogene. The length of the CDR3 is 14 residues.

The rearrangement links TRBV10-3 to TRBJ1-1, with TRBD1 matching 7 bases. After removal of 3 bases from V and 2 bases from J, the junction contained 6 bases not matched to a gene. Germline V gene lookup returns CDR1 ENHRY and CDR2 SYGVKD. This CDR3 has 15 residues. The CDR3 nucleotides are TGTGCCATCAGTGATTCGGGACAGCCTAACACTGAAGCTTTCTTT. Its protein is CAISDSGQPNTEAFF.

This clone is labeled medium-sized. The chain is built from TRBV29-1 and TRBJ2-7; 7 bases line up with TRBD2. Germline V gives CDR1 SQVTM, CDR2 ANQGSEA. Trimming removed 4 bases from V and 2 bases from J; junction bases left unmatched: 8. CDR3 size: 14 residues. The CDR3 is CSVVREGITYEQYF. The CDR3 DNA sequence: TGCAGCGTTGTAAGGGAGGGAATAACCTACGAGCAGTACTTC.

Concerning this clone: The sample contains more than one DNA sequence encoding this CDR3. The chain links TRBV19 to TRBJ2-1; possibly TRBD1 for D (6 bases). This CDR3 contains 15 residues. The V end lost 0 bases, the J end lost 0 bases, and 6 bases lay between the germline ends. Germline assignment: CDR1 LNHDA and CDR2 SQIVND (reference sequence). The DNA of the CDR3 is TGTGCCAGTAGTATAGACAGGGGCTCCTACAATGAGCAGTTCTTC. Its protein is CASSIDRGSYNEQFF.

This clone has just a few counts. Other nucleotide sequences from this sample produce the same CDR3. This chain uses TRBV9 with TRBJ2-7; 7 bases map to TRBD1. V lost 3 bases, J lost 2 bases, and 2 bases stayed unmatched. This CDR3 has 13 amino acids. CDR1 is SGDLS and CDR2 is YYNGEE in the germline V gene. The CDR3 nucleotides are TGTGCCAGCAGCGGACAGGGTGCCTACGAGCAGTACTTC. Amino acids: CASSGQGAYEQYF.

This chain connects TRBV7-2 to TRBJ1-2; D is possibly TRBD1 (5 bases). Trimming left V 3 bases short and J 6 bases short, with 17 bases between. The CDR3 runs 15 residues. CDR1 SGHTA and CDR2 FQGNSA come from the germline V gene. The DNA of the CDR3 is TGTGCCAGCAGCTTCTATTTGGGCAGGGAGGATGGCTACACCTTC. Translated, it gives CASSFYLGREDGYTF.

V and J are TRBV7-9 and TRBJ1-4; TRBD1 aligns across 12 bases. The junction had 11 bases not matched to a gene; V was cut back by 5 bases and J by 7 bases. The CDR3 sequence is 17 residues long. The germline CDR1 and CDR2 sequences are SEHNR and FQNEAQ (reference sequence). CDR3 in amino acids: CASSTMGQGAQFEKLFF. The CDR3 bases are TGTGCCAGCAGCACGATGGGACAGGGGGCTCAGTTTGAAAAACTGTTTTTT.

CDR3 region: CASSLSGGRTEAFF. CDR3 sequence (DNA): TGTGCCAGCAGCTTATCGGGGGGAAGGACTGAAGCTTTCTTT. This chain links TRBV11-2 with TRBJ1-1; D is perhaps TRBD1 (5 bases). Looked up from germline, CDR1 is SGHAT and CDR2 is FQNNGV. The CDR3 sequence is 14 residues long. V lost 2 bases, J lost 5 bases, and 12 bases lay in between.

CDR3 sequence reads: CASSEQGWEQYF. Written as DNA, the CDR3 is TGCGCCAGCAGTGAGCAGGGGTGGGAGCAGTACTTC. V is TRBV10-2 and J is TRBJ2-7; D is possibly TRBD1 (6 bases). Germline CDR1 reads WSHSY; CDR2 reads SAAADI. The CDR3 extends over 12 amino acids. Between the trimmed V and J ends, which lost 2 bases and 7 bases, there was a span of 9 bases.

The rearrangement uses TRBV20-1 and TRBJ1-1, with 7 bases lining up with TRBD1. Trimming removed 4 bases from V and 5 bases from J; junction bases left unmatched: 1. Germline V gene sequence: CDR1 DFQATT, CDR2 SNEGSKA (reference sequence). This CDR3 is built from 11 residues. The CDR3 sequence is CSAMGQTEAFF. CDR3 sequence (DNA): TGCAGTGCTATGGGACAGACTGAAGCTTTCTTT.